The T cell receptor beta chain under discussion was sequenced for a study of T cell repertoires in cytomegalovirus infection. Study-level results: CMV-specific TCR beta clonotypes restricted by HLA-C dominated the ex vivo response.

Turning to this clonotype: Its target is unknown. One junction end disagrees with the germline gene, perhaps due to a read error.

TCRdb re-derived calls from the reads in MiXCR, one entry per CDR3 protein. The table shows about 740,000 distinct CDR3 sequences, with 35% occurring only once. The CDR3 runs 16 residues. Germline assignment: CDR1 SQVTM and CDR2 ANQGSEA. The chain links TRBV29-1 to TRBJ1-2, with TRBD1 matching 11 bases. The sample taken for sequencing was PBMCs. The origin of this receptor is a human donor in good health (CMV status not recorded). Some clones in this sample may be carry-over from other donors' samples. DNA for the CDR3: TGCAGCGTTGACGAAGGACAGGGGGCGCGTGACTATTGCTACACCTTC. This translates into CSVDEGQGARDYCYTF.